Listed below are T cell receptor beta chains from one sample, sequenced in a study of blood T cell repertoires in COVID-19. The method was immunoSEQ multiplex PCR; TCRdb's version includes in-frame clones alone and lacks a portion of them. The sample consists of over 250,000 clones, 84% of them appearing once. The sequencing sample was made of PBMCs or T cells enriched from blood (not recorded which). The receptor source for this set is a man younger than 40 with acute COVID-19. Both conserved end residues are part of each CDR3. The D gene is left open where the match is weak. Clone size, where shown, is once, few, many, or a class for clones that have expanded.

TGTGCCAGCAGCTTCAAGATCTCATCGGGGAAGAACACTGAAGCTTTCTTT	CASSFKISSGKNTEAFF	TRBJ1-1	once	.	TRBV11-2
TGTGCCAGCAGCCAAAGAGGCTACGGGGAGCTGTTTTTT	CASSQRGYGELFF	TRBJ2-2	.	.	TRBV14
TGCAGTGCTAGAGATACGCGGGCCGCTTTCTTT	CSARDTRAAFF	TRBJ1-1	.	.	TRBV20-1
TGCGCCAGCACCAATAGAGGGACTAGCGGGGGGGCAAATGAGCAGTTCTTC	CASTNRGTSGGANEQFF	TRBJ2-1	.	TRBD2	TRBV10-1
TGTGCCAGCCTTAGGAACACTGAAGCTTTCTTT	CASLRNTEAFF	TRBJ1-1	.	.	TRBV12-3/TRBV12-4
TGTGCCAGCAGTGAGGGGGGGAACTATGGCTACACCTTC	CASSEGGNYGYTF	TRBJ1-2	.	.	TRBV25-1
TGTGCCAGCAGCTCACGGGACAGGGGGGCCATGAACACTGAAGCTTTCTTT	CASSSRDRGAMNTEAFF	TRBJ1-1	.	TRBD1	TRBV5-6
TGTGCCAGCAGCATGCGGGGGGACTCCAAGCCCCAGCATTTT	CASSMRGDSKPQHF	TRBJ1-5	.	.	TRBV28
TGTGCCAGCAGCGTCTTGGAGACCCAGTACTTC	CASSVLETQYF	TRBJ2-5	.	.	TRBV7-2
TGTGCCAGCTCACCGGGACAGCATGAAAAACTGTTTTTT	CASSPGQHEKLFF	TRBJ1-4	.	TRBD1	TRBV18
TGTGCCAGCAGTTTTCGTGGAGGCCCTGGAGCTTTCTTT	CASSFRGGPGAFF	TRBJ1-1	.	.	TRBV28
TGCAGCGCCCTAGGACAGGGGAGCACTGAAGCTTTCTTT	CSALGQGSTEAFF	TRBJ1-1	.	TRBD1	TRBV29-1
TGTGCCAGCAGCGACAGGGGGTACAATGAGCAGTTCTTC	CASSDRGYNEQFF	TRBJ2-1	.	TRBD1	TRBV27
TGTGCCAGCACGGGGGTCGCCGGGGAGCTGTTTTTT	CASTGVAGELFF	TRBJ2-2	.	.	TRBV27
TGTGCCAGCAGCATCACTAGCGGGAGTTGGTCAGATACGCAGTATTTT	CASSITSGSWSDTQYF	TRBJ2-3	.	.	TRBV21-1
TGTGCCAGCAGCGTAGAAGCTAGCGGGAGGGCCGGCTTGAGTACGCAGTATTTT	CASSVEASGRAGLSTQYF	TRBJ2-3	.	TRBD2	TRBV9
TGCGCCAGCAGGTCAACAGGGGGCGCCCCCGGGGAGCTGTTTTTT	CASRSTGGAPGELFF	TRBJ2-2	.	TRBD1	TRBV5-1
TGTGCCACCAGCAGAGAGGGCACAGGGATTCTTCAACCCCAGCATTTT	CATSREGTGILQPQHF	TRBJ1-5	.	.	TRBV15
TGTGCCAGCAGCTTGGCCGTAGTAGCCAGTACCGGGGAGCTGTTTTTT	CASSLAVVASTGELFF	TRBJ2-2	.	.	TRBV5-1
TGTGCCAGCAGTTTAGGTGGCTCTTATTACCCCCTCCACTTT	CASSLGGSYYPLHF	TRBJ1-6	.	.	TRBV27
TGCGCCAGCAGCCAATCCCTTCCGTCGGCGGGTATAGCCAAAAACATTCAGTACTTC	CASSQSLPSAGIAKNIQYF	TRBJ2-4	.	.	TRBV4-1
TGCGCCAGCAACGAGGGGGCAACTAATGAAAAACTGTTTTTT	CASNEGATNEKLFF	TRBJ1-4	.	.	TRBV5-1
TGTGCCAGCAGCGCGGACAGAACAACTAATGAAAAACTGTTTTTT	CASSADRTTNEKLFF	TRBJ1-4	few	.	TRBV5-1
TGTGCCAGCAGTGTACAAACAGGGCCACAAGCGACCCAGTACTTC	CASSVQTGPQATQYF	TRBJ2-5	once	.	TRBV2
TGTGCCACCAGTGACCCCGGACAGGGGGCTTTCGAAGAGACCCAGTACTTC	CATSDPGQGAFEETQYF	TRBJ2-5	.	TRBD1	TRBV24-1
TGCGCCAGCAACAATCTAGCGGGGGGCACAGATACGCAGTATTTT	CASNNLAGGTDTQYF	TRBJ2-3	.	TRBD2	TRBV5-1
TGCAGCGCGTACGGGGGTAGCTCCTACAATGAGCAGTTCTTC	CSAYGGSSYNEQFF	TRBJ2-1	.	.	TRBV29-1
TGCGCCAGCAGCTCGCGCCCCCTCAACTATGGCTACACCTTC	CASSSRPLNYGYTF	TRBJ1-2	once	.	TRBV5-1
TGTGCCACCAACCGGGGAGTCGGGAACACTGAAGCTTTCTTT	CATNRGVGNTEAFF	TRBJ1-1	.	.	TRBV15
TGTGCCAGTCACGCGGGCGGGGAGCTGTTTTTT	CASHAGGELFF	TRBJ2-2	.	.	TRBV6-5
TGTGCCATCAGCGCTGGCCCTAATGAAAAACTGTTTTTT	CAISAGPNEKLFF	TRBJ1-4	few	.	TRBV10-3
TGTGCCTGGAGTGGAACAGGGCGCGGCTACACCTTC	CAWSGTGRGYTF	TRBJ1-2	.	.	TRBV30
TGTGCCAGCAGCCCAGCCGGGTTGGGGGCCAACGTCCTGACTTTC	CASSPAGLGANVLTF	TRBJ2-6	.	.	TRBV3-1/TRBV3-2
TGTGCCAGCAGCATCGGGTTAGTGAACACTGAAGCTTTCTTT	CASSIGLVNTEAFF	TRBJ1-1	.	.	TRBV5-1
TGTGCCGCCCGGGGGGTGGGCACTGAAGCTTTCTTT	CAARGVGTEAFF	TRBJ1-1	.	.	TRBV10-3
TGTGCCAGCAGCTTGGGCGCTAGCGGGAGCCGGGAGACCCAGTACTTC	CASSLGASGSRETQYF	TRBJ2-5	.	TRBD2	TRBV5-1
TGCGCCAGCATGGGGACAGGGGTCACTCAGCCCCAGCATTTT	CASMGTGVTQPQHF	TRBJ1-5	.	TRBD1	TRBV10-2
TGCAGCGTGTCCGGCACTACGAACACTGAAGCTTTCTTT	CSVSGTTNTEAFF	TRBJ1-1	.	.	TRBV29-1
TGTGCCAGCTCACCTGAGACAGGGCGCCAGCCCCAGCATTTT	CASSPETGRQPQHF	TRBJ1-5	.	TRBD1	TRBV18
TGTGCCAGCAGCGGAGATACAGGGCCCAATTCACCCCTCCACTTT	CASSGDTGPNSPLHF	TRBJ1-6	.	.	TRBV9
TGTGCCACCAGAGCTGCAGATACGCAGTATTTT	CATRAADTQYF	TRBJ2-3	.	.	TRBV12-3/TRBV12-4
TGTGCCAGCAGCTTCAACAGGGGAGCAGATACGCAGTATTTT	CASSFNRGADTQYF	TRBJ2-3	.	TRBD1	TRBV5-4